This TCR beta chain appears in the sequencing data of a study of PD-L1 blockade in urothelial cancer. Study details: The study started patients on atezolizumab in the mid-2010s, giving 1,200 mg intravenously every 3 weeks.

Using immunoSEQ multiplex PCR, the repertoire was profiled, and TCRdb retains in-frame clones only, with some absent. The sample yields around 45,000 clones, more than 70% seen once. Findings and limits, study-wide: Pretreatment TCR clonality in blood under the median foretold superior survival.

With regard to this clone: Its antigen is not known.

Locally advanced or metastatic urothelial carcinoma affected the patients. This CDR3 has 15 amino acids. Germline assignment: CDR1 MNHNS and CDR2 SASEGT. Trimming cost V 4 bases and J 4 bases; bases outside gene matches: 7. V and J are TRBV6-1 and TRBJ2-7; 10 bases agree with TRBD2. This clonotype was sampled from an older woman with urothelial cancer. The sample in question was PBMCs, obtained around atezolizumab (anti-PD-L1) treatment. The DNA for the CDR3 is TGTGCCAGCAGTGCCTGGGGAGCGGGAGGGTACGAGCAGTACTTC. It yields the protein CASSAWGAGGYEQYF.